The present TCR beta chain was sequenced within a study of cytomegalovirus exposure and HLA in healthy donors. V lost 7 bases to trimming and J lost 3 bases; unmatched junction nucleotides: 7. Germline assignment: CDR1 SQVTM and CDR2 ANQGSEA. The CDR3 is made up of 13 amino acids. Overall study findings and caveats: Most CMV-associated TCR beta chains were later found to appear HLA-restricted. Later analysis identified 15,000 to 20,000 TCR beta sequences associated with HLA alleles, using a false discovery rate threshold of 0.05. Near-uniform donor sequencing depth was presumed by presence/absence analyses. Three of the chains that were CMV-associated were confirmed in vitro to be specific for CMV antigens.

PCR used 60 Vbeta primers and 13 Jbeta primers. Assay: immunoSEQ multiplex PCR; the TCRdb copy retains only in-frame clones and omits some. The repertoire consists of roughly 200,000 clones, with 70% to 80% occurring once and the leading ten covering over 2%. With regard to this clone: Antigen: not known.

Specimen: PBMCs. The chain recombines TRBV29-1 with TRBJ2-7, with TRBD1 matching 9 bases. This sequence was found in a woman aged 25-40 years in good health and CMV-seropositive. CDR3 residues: CSDLRDRVYEQYF. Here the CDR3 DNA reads TGCAGCGACCTCCGGGACAGGGTCTACGAGCAGTACTTC.